Listed here is a single T cell receptor beta chain. This record belongs to a study of blood T cell repertoires in COVID-19. Study at large: Both acute and convalescent COVID-19 samples were obtained from the United States, Italy and Spain. Sources were T cells, B-cell-depleted T cells, or PBMCs; the material itself was cDNA or gDNA.

This CDR3 is built from 12 residues. V dropped 0 bases and J dropped 12 bases, with 11 bases sitting between them. The germline gives CDR1 LGHNA, CDR2 YSLEER. In the original processing: Nucleated cell counts were estimated from reference gene primer amplification. Repertoires were generated with immunoSEQ multiplex PCR, while TCRdb's copy carries only in-frame clones and drops some. The V and J calls and clone size are taken from that table; D and trimming were inferred from the DNA. There are 150,000 to 200,000 clones in the sample; roughly 84% occur only once, and about 10% lies in the top ten. The source is an elderly woman with active or convalescent COVID-19. V is TRBV4-3 and J is TRBJ1-1; no definite D call. Sequencing input: peripheral blood. The CDR3 coding sequence is TGCGCCAGCAGCCAAGATTGCAGGTTTCCTTTCTTT. It encodes CASSQDCRFPFF.